The sequence of this T cell receptor (beta chain) was determined in a study of cytomegalovirus exposure and HLA in healthy donors. General study findings and limits: When analyzed later, a missense DCLRE1C variant was found to be linked to TCR beta V- and J-gene trimming. Through in vitro validation, three CMV-associated chains were shown to be specific for CMV antigens. TRBV6-2, TRBV6-3 and some other V segments were unresolvable in 87-base-pair reads. Reported performance of the classifier showed diagnosis of cytomegalovirus status with high specificity and sensitivity.

In regard to this clone: As yet, its antigen is unknown.

Germline V gene lookup returns CDR1 LGHNT and CDR2 FRNRAP. The CDR3 consists of 19 residues. V lost 0 bases and J 4 bases, leaving 21 bases between the germline ends. The PCR used 60 Vbeta and 13 Jbeta primers. TCRdb's table, derived via immunoSEQ multiplex PCR, lists solely in-frame clones and lacks some. The table includes around 140,000 clones, approximately 9% detected once. The genes are TRBV12-5 and TRBJ2-2; D possibly corresponds to TRBD2 (6 bases). The specimen sequenced was PBMCs. The clonotype comes from a woman aged 35 to 49 in good health and CMV-seropositive. CDR3 DNA sequence: TGTGCTAGTGGTTTGGTAAGTCGGCGGGACTTCGCCGGCACCGGGGAGCTGTTTTTT. Its translation: CASGLVSRRDFAGTGELFF. The variable domain in full, completed from reference TRBV12-5 and TRBJ2-2, reads DARVTQTPRHKVTEMGQEVTMRCQPILGHNTVFWYRQTMMQGLELLAYFRNRAPLDDSGMPKDRFSAEMPDATLATLKIQPSEPRDSAVYFCASGLVSRRDFAGTGELFFGEGSRLTVL.